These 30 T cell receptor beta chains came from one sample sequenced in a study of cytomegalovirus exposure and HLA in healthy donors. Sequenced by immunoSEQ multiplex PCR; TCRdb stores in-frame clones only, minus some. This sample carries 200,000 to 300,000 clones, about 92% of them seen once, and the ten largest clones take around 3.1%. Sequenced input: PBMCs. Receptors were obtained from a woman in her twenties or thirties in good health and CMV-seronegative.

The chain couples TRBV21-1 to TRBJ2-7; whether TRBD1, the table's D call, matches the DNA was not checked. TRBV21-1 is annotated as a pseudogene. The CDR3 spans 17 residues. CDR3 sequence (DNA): TGTGCCAGCAGCAAAGAGGGTCGGCAGGGGGACTCCTACGAGCAGTACTTC. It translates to CASSKEGRQGDSYEQYF.

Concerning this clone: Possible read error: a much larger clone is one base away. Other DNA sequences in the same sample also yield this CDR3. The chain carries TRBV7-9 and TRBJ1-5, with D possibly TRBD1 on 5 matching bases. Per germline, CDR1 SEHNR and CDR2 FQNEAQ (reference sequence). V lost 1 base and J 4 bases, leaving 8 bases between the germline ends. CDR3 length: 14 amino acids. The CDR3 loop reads CASSLVGGNQPQHF. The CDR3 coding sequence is TGTGCCAGCAGCTTAGTCGGGGGGAATCAGCCCCAGCATTTT.

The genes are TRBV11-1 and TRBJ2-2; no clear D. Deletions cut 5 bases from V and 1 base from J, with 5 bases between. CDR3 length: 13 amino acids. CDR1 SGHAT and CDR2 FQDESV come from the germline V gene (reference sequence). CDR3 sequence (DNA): TGTGCCAGCAGCCCCCAGAACACCGGGGAGCTGTTTTTT. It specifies CASSPQNTGELFF.

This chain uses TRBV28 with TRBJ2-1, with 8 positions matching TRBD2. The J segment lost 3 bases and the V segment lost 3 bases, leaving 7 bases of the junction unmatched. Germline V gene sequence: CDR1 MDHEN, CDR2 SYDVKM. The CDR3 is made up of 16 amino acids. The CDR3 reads CASSFVRGRIYNEQFF. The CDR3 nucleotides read TGTGCCAGCAGTTTCGTCCGCGGGAGGATCTACAATGAGCAGTTCTTC.

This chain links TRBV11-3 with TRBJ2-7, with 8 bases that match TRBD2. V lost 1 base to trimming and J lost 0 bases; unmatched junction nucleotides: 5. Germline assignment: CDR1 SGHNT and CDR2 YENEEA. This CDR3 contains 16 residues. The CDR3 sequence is CASSLALAGLSYEQYF. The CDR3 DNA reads TGTGCCAGCAGCTTAGCCCTAGCGGGCCTCTCCTACGAGCAGTACTTC.

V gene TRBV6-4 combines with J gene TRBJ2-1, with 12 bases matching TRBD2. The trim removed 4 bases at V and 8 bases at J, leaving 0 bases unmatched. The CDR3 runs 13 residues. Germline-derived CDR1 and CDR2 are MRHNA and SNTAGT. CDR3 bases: TGTGCCAGCAGTGGACTAGCGGGAGATGAGCAGTTCTTC. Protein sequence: CASSGLAGDEQFF.

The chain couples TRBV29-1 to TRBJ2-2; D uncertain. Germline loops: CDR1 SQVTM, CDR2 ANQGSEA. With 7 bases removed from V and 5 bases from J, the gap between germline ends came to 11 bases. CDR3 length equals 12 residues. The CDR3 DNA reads TGCAGCGCCGGCGTCCAGACCGGGGAGCTGTTTTTT. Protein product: CSAGVQTGELFF.

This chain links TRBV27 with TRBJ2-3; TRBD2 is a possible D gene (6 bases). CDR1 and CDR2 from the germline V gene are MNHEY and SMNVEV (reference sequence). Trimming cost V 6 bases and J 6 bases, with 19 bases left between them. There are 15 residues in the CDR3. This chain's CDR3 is CASSSWGEAYDTQYF. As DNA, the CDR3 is TGTGCCAGCAGCTCCTGGGGGGAGGCGTACGATACGCAGTATTTT.

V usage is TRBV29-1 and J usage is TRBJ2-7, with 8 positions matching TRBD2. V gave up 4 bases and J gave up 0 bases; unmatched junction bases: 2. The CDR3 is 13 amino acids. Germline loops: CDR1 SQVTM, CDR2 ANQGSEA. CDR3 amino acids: CSVAGLGSYEQYF. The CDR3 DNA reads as TGCAGCGTTGCGGGACTAGGCTCCTACGAGCAGTACTTC.

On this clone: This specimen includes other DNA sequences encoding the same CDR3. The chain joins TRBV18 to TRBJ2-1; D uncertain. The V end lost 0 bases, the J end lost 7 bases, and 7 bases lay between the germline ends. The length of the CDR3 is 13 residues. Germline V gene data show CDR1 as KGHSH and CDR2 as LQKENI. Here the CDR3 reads CASSPPVYNEQFF. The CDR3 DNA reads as TGTGCCAGCTCACCACCGGTCTATAATGAGCAGTTCTTC.

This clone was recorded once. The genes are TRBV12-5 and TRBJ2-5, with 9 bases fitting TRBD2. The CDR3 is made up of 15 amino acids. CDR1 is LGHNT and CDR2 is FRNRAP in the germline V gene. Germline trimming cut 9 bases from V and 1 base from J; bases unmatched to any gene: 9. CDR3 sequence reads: CASSPAGGLQETQYF. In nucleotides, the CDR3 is TGTGCTAGCTCCCCAGCGGGAGGACTCCAAGAGACCCAGTACTTC.

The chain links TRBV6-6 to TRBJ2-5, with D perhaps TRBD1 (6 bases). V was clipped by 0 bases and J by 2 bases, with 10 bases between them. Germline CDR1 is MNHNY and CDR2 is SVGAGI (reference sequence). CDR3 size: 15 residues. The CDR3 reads CASSYSTGSQETQYF. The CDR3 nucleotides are TGTGCCAGCAGTTACTCGACAGGTTCTCAAGAGACCCAGTACTTC.

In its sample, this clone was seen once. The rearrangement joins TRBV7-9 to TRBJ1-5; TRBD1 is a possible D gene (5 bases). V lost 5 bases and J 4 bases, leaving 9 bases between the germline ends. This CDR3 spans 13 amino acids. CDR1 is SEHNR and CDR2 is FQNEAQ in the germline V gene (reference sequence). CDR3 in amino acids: CASSGQGNQPQHF. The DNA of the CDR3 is TGTGCCAGCAGCGGGCAGGGTAATCAGCCCCAGCATTTT.

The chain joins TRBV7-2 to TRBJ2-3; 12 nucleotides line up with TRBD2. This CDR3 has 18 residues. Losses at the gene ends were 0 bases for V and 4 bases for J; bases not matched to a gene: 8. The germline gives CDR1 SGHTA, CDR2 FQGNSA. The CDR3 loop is CASSLAYRLAGASDTQYF. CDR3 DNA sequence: TGTGCCAGCAGCTTAGCCTATCGACTAGCGGGAGCATCAGATACGCAGTATTTT.

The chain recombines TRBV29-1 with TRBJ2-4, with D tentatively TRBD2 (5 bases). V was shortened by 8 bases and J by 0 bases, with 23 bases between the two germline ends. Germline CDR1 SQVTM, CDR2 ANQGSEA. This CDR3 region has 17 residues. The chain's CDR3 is CSPGCGEPTVAKNIQYF. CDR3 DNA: TGCAGCCCCGGGTGTGGGGAGCCCACAGTAGCCAAAAACATTCAGTACTTC.

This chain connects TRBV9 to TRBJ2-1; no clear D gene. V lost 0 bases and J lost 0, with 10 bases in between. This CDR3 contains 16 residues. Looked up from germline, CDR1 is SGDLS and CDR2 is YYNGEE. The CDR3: CASSVGGKPSYNEQFF. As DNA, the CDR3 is TGTGCCAGCAGCGTAGGGGGAAAACCCTCCTACAATGAGCAGTTCTTC.

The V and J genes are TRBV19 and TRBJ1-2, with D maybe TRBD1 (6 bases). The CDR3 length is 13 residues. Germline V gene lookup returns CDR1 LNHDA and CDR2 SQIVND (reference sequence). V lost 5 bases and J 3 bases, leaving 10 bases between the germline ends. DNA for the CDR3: TGTGCCAGTAGTCGCGCAGGGGACTATGGCTACACCTTC. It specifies CASSRAGDYGYTF.

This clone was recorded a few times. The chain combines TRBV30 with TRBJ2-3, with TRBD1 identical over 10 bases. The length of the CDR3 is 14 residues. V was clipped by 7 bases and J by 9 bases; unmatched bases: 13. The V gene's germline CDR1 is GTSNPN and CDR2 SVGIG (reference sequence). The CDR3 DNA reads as TGTGCCTTGAAGTCCCGGGACAGGGGTCGAACGCAGTATTTT. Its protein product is CALKSRDRGRTQYF. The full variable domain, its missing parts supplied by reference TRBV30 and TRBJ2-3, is SQTIHQWPATLVQPVGSPLSLECTVEGTSNPNLYWYRQAAGRGLQLLFYSVGIGQISSEVPQNLSASRPQDRQFILSSKKLLLSDSGFYLCALKSRDRGRTQYFGPGTRLTVL.

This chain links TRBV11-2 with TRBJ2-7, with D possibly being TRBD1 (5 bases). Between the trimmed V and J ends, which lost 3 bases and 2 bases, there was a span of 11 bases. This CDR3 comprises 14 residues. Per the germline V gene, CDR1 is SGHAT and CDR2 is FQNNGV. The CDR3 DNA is TGTGCCAGCAGCTTTTTCCAGGGAACCTACGAGCAGTACTTC. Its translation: CASSFFQGTYEQYF.

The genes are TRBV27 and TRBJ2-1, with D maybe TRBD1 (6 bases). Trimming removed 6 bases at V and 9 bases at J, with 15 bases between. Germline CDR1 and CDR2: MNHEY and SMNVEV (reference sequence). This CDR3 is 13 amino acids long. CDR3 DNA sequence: TGTGCCAGCAGCCTCTCCCCAGGGGCTGAGCAGTTCTTC. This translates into CASSLSPGAEQFF.

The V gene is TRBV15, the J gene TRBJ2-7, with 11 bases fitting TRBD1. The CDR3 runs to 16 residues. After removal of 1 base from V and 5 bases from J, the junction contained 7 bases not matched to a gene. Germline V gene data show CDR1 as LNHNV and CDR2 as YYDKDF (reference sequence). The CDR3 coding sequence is TGTGCCACCAGCAGAGTCTCGGGACAGGGGGTCCACGAGCAGTACTTC. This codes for CATSRVSGQGVHEQYF. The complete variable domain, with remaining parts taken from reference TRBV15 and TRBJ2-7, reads DAMVIQNPRYQVTQFGKPVTLSCSQTLNHNVMYWYQQKSSQAPKLLFHYYDKDFNNEADTPDNFQSRRPNTSFCFLDIRSPGLGDTAMYLCATSRVSGQGVHEQYFGPGTRLTVT.

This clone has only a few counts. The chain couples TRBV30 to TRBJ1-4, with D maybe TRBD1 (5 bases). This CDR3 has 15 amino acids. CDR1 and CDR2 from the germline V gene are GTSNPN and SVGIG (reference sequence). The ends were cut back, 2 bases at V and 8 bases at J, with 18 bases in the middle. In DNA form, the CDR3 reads TGTGCCTGGAGTACTGGGGCATCAACCAAGGAAAAACTGTTTTTT. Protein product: CAWSTGASTKEKLFF.

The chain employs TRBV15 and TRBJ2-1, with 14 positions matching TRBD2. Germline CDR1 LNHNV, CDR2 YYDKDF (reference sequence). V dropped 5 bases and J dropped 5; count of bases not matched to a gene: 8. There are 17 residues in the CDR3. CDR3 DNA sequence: TGTGCCACCAGCGCGGGACTAGCGGGAGCGGGAAACAATGAGCAGTTCTTC. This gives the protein CATSAGLAGAGNNEQFF. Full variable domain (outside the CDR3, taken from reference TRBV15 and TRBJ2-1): DAMVIQNPRYQVTQFGKPVTLSCSQTLNHNVMYWYQQKSSQAPKLLFHYYDKDFNNEADTPDNFQSRRPNTSFCFLDIRSPGLGDTAMYLCATSAGLAGAGNNEQFFGPGTRLTVL.

The CDR3 region is CASSRGWTDLQETQYF. The CDR3 nucleotides are TGCGCCAGCAGTCGCGGATGGACGGATCTACAAGAGACCCAGTACTTC. The chain employs TRBV5-1 and TRBJ2-5; D remains ambiguous. V was pared by 5 bases and J by 2 bases, with 19 bases between. The length of the CDR3 is 16 residues. CDR1 SGHRS and CDR2 YFSETQ come from the germline V gene. The whole variable domain, filled in from reference TRBV5-1 and TRBJ2-5, reads KAGVTQTPRYLIKTRGQQVTLSCSPISGHRSVSWYQQTPGQGLQFLFEYFSETQRNKGNFPGRFSGRQFSNSRSEMNVSTLELGDSALYLCASSRGWTDLQETQYFGPGTRLLVL.

As DNA, the CDR3 is TGCGCCAGCAGCCAGGCCGGGACAGGGGTTTACGAGCAGTACTTC. This translates into CASSQAGTGVYEQYF. The rearrangement joins TRBV4-3 to TRBJ2-7; 10 bases agree with TRBD1. The V segment lost 3 bases and the J segment 4 bases; nucleotides outside the gene matches: 6. The germline CDR1 and CDR2 sequences are LGHNA and YSLEER. The CDR3 extends over 15 amino acids.

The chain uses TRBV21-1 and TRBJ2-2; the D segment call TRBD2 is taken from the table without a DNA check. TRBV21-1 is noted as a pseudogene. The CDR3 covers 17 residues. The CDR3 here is CASSKGFLAENTGELFF. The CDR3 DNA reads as TGTGCCAGCAGCAAAGGTTTCCTAGCGGAGAACACCGGGGAGCTGTTTTTT.

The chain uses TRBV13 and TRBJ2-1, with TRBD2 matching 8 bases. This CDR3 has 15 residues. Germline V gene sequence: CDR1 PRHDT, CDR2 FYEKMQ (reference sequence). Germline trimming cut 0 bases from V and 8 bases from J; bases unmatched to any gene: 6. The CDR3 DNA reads TGTGCCAGCAGCTTAGGTCGGGAGGGAGGGGATGAGCAGTTCTTC. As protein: CASSLGREGGDEQFF. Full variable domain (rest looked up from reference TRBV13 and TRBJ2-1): AAGVIQSPRHLIKEKRETATLKCYPIPRHDTVYWYQQGPGQDPQFLISFYEKMQSDKGSIPDRFSAQQFSDYHSELNMSSLELGDSALYFCASSLGREGGDEQFFGPGTRLTVL.

CDR3 residues: CASSLGWPRQGYNEQFF. For the CDR3, the DNA is TGCGCCAGCAGCTTGGGGTGGCCCCGACAGGGCTACAATGAGCAGTTCTTC. The genes are TRBV5-1 and TRBJ2-1; 7 bases agree with TRBD1. Losses at the gene ends were 0 bases for V and 3 bases for J; bases not matched to a gene: 9. The germline V gene encodes CDR1 SGHRS and CDR2 YFSETQ. The CDR3 loop spans 17 amino acids.

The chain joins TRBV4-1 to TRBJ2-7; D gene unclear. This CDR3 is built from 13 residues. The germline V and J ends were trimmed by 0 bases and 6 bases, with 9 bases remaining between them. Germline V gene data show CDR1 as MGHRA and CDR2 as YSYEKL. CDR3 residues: CASSQDVRVEQYF. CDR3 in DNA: TGCGCCAGCAGCCAAGATGTACGCGTCGAGCAGTACTTC.

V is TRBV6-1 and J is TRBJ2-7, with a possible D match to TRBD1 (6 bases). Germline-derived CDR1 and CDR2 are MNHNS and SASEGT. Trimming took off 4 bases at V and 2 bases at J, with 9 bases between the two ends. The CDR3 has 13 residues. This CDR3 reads CASSAGDPYEQYF. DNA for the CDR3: TGTGCCAGCAGTGCAGGGGATCCCTACGAGCAGTACTTC.